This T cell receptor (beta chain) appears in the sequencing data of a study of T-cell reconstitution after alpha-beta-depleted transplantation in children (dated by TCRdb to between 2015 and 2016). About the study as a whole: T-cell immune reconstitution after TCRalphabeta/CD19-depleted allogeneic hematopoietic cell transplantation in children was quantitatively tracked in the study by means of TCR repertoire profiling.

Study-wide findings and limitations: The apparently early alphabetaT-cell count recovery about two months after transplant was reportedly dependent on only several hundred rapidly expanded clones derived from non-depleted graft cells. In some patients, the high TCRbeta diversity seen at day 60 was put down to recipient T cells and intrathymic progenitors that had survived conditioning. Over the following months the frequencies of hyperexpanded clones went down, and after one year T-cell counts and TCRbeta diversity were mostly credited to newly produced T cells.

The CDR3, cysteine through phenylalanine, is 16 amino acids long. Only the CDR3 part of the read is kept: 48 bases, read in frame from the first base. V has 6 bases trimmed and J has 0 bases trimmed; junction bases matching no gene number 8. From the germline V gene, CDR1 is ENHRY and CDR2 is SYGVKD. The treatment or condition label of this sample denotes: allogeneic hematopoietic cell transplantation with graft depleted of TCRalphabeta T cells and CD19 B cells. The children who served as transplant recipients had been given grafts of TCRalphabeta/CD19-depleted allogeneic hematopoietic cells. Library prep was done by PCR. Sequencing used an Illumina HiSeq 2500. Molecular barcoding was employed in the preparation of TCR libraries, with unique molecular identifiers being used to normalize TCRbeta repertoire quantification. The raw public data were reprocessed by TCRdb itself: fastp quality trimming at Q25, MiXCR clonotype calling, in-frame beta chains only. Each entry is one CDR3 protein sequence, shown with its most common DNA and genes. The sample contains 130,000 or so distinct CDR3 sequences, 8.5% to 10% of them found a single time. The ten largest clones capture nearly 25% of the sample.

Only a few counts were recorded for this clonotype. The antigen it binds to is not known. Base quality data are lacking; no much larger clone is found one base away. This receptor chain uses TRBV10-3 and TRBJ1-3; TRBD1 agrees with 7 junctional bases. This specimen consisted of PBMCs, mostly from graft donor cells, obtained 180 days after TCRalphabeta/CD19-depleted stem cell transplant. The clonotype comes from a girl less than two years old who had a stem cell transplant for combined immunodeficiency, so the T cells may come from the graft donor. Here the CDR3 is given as CAISRQGLISGNTIYF. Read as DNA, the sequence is TGTGCCATCAGCCGACAGGGCCTTATCTCTGGAAACACCATATATTTT.